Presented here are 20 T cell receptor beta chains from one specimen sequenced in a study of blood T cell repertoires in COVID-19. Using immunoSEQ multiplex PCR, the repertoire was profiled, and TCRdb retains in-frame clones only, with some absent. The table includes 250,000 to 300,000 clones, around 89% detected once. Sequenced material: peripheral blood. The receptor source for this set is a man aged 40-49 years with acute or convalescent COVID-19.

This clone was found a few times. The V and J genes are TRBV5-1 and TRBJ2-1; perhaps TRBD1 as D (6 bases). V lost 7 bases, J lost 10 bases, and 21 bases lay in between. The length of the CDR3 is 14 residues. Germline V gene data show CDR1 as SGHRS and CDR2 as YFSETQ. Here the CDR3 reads CASRHSLGQSEQFF. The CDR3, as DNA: TGCGCCAGCCGCCACTCCTTAGGACAGAGCGAGCAGTTCTTC.

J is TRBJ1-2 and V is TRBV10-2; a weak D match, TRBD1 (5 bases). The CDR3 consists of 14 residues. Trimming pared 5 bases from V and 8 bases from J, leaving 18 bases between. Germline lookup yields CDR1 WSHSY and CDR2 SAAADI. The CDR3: CASSHQRGTEGYTF. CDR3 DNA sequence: TGCGCCAGCAGTCATCAACGGGGGACGGAGGGCTACACCTTC.

In nucleotides, the CDR3 is TGTGCCTGGAGTGTAGTGAGACATACTAATTCACCCCTCCACTTT. Residues: CAWSVVRHTNSPLHF. The genes are TRBV30 and TRBJ1-6; D is unresolved. CDR3 length: 15 amino acids. The V end lost 0 bases, the J end lost 6 bases, and 12 bases lay between the germline ends. CDR1 is GTSNPN and CDR2 is SVGIG in the germline V gene (reference sequence).

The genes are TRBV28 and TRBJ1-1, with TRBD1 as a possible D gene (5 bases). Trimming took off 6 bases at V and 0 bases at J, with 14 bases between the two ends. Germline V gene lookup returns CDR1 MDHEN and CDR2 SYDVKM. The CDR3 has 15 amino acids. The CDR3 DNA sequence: TGTGCCAGCAGCTTTATCCAGGGCATGAACACTGAAGCTTTCTTT. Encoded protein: CASSFIQGMNTEAFF.

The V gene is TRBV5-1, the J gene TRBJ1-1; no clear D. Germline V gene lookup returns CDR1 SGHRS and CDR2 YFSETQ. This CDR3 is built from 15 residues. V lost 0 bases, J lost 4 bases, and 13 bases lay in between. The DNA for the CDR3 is TGCGCCAGCAGCTTGGGAGGCGGGAAGGGCACTGAAGCTTTCTTT. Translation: CASSLGGGKGTEAFF.

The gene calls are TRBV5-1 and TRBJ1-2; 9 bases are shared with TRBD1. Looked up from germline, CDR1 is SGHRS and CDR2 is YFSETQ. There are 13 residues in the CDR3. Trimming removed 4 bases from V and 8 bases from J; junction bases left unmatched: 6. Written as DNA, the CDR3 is TGCGCCAGCAGCCCCGACAGGGGGAAAGGCTACACCTTC. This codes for CASSPDRGKGYTF.

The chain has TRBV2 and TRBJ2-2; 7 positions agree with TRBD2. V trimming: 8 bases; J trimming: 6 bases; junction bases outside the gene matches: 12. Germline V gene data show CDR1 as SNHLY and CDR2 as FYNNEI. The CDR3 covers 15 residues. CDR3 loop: CASSPGTNRAGELFF. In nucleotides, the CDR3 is TGTGCCAGCTCCCCCGGGACTAACAGAGCCGGGGAGCTGTTTTTT.

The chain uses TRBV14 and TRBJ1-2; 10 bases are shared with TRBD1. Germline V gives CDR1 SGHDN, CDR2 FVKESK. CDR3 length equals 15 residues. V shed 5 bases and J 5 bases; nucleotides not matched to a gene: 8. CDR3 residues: CASSARTGGIYGYTF. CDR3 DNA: TGTGCCAGCAGCGCGAGGACAGGGGGAATATATGGCTACACCTTC.

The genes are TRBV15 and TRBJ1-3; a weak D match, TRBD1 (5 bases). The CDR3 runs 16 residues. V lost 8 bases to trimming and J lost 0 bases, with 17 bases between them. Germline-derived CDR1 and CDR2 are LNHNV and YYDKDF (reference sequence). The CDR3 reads CATGSGTSSSGNTIYF. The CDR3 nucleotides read TGTGCCACCGGATCCGGGACTTCCAGCTCTGGAAACACCATATATTTT.

CDR3 sequence: CASSPDREYSPLHF. The CDR3 nucleotides read TGCGCCAGCAGTCCGGACAGGGAATATTCACCCCTCCACTTT. The chain recombines TRBV5-1 with TRBJ1-6, with 8 nucleotides matching TRBD1. V gave up 5 bases and J gave up 8 bases; unmatched junction bases: 6. This CDR3 has 14 residues. Germline CDR1 reads SGHRS; CDR2 reads YFSETQ.

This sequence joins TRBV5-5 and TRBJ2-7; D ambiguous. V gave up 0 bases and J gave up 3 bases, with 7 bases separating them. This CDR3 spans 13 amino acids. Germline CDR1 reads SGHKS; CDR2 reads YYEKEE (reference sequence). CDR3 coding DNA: TGTGCCAGCAGCTTGGTAGACATCTACGAGCAGTACTTC. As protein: CASSLVDIYEQYF.

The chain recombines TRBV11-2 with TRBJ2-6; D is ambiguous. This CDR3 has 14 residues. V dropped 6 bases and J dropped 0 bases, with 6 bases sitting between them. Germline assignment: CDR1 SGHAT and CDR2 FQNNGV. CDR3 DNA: TGTGCCAGCAGTTCTAGCTCTGGGGCCAACGTCCTGACTTTC. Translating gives CASSSSSGANVLTF. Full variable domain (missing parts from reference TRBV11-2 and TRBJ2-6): EAGVAQSPRYKIIEKRQSVAFWCNPISGHATLYWYQQILGQGPKLLIQFQNNGVVDDSQLPKDRFSAERLKGVDSTLKIQPAKLEDSAVYLCASSSSSGANVLTFGAGSRLTVL.

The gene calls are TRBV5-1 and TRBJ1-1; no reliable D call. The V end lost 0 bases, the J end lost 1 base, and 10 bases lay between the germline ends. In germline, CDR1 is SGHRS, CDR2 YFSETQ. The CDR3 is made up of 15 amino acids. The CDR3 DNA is TGCGCCAGCAGCTTGGATCCGGGGAAGAACACTGAAGCTTTCTTT. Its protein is CASSLDPGKNTEAFF.

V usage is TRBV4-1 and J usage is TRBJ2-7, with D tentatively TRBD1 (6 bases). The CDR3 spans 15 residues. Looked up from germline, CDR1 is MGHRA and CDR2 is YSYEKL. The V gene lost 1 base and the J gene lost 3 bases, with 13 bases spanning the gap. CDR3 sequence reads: CASSQGQAPFYEQYF. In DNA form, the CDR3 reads TGCGCCAGCAGCCAAGGACAGGCTCCTTTCTACGAGCAGTACTTC.

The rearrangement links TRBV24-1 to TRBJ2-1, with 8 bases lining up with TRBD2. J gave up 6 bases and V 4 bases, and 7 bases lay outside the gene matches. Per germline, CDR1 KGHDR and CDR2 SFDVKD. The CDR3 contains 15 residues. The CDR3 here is CATSERGLEFNEQFF. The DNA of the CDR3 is TGTGCCACCAGTGAGCGGGGACTAGAGTTCAATGAGCAGTTCTTC.

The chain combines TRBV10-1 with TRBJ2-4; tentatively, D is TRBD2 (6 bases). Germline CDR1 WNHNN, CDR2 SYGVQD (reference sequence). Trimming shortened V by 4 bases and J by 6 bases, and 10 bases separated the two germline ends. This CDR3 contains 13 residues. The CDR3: CASSGGVGNIQYF. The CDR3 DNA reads TGCGCCAGCAGTGGCGGGGTGGGAAACATTCAGTACTTC.

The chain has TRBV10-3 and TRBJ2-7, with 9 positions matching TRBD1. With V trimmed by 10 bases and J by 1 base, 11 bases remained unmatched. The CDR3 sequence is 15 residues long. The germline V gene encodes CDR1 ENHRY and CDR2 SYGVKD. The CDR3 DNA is TGTGCCACCTGGACAGGGGAGGCAATATCCTACGAGCAGTACTTC. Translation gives CATWTGEAISYEQYF.

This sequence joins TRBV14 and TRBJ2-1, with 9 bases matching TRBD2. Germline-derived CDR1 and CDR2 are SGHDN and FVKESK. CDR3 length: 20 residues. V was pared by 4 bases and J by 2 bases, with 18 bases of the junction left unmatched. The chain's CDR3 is CASSPGTSRQAGGPYNEQFF. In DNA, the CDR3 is TGTGCCAGCAGCCCGGGCACCTCCAGACAAGCGGGGGGACCCTACAATGAGCAGTTCTTC.

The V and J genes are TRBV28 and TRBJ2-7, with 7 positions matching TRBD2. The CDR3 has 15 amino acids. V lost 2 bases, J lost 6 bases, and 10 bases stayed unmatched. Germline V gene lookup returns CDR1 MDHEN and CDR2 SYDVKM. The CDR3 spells CASSLGQRGQGEQYF. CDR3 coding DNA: TGTGCCAGCAGTTTAGGTCAGCGGGGTCAAGGCGAGCAGTACTTC.

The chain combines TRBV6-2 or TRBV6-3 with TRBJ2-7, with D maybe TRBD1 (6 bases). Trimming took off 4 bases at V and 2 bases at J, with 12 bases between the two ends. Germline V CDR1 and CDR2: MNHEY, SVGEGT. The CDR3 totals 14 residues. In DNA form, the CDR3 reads TGTGCCAGCAGTTTGGGACACCCGACCTACGAGCAGTACTTC. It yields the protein CASSLGHPTYEQYF.